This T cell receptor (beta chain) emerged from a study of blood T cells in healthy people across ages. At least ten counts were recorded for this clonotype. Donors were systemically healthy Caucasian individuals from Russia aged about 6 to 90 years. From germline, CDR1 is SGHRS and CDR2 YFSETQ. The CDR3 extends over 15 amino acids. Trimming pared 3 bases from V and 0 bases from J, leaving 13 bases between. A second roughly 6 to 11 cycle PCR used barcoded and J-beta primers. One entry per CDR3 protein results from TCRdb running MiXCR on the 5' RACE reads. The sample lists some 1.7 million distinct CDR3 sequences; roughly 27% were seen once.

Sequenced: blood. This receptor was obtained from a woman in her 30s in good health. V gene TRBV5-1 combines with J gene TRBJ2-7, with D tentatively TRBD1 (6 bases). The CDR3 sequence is CASSSLQGNSYEQYF. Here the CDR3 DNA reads TGCGCCAGCAGCTCCCTACAGGGCAACTCCTACGAGCAGTACTTC.